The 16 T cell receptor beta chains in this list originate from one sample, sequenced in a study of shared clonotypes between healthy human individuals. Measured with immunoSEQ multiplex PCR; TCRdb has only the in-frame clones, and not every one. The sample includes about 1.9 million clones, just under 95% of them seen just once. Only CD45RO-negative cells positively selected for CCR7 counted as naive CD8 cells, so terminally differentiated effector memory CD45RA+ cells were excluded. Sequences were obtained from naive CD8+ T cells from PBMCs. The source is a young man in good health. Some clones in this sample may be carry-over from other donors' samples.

CDR3 sequence reads: CASSLLAGGGHNEQFF. For the CDR3, the DNA is TGTGCCAGCAGCCTACTAGCGGGCGGGGGGCACAATGAGCAGTTCTTC. The rearrangement joins TRBV7-6 to TRBJ2-1; 9 bases agree with TRBD2. The CDR3 loop spans 16 amino acids. Germline assignment: CDR1 SGHVS and CDR2 FNYEAQ. Trimming at V came to 5 bases and at J to 5 bases, leaving 10 bases not matched to a gene.

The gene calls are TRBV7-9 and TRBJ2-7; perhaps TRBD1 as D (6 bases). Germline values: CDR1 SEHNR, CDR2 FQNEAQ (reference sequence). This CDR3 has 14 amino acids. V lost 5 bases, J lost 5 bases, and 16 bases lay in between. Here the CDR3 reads CASSTYDRSHEQYF. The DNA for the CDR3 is TGTGCCAGCAGCACCTACGACAGGTCCCACGAGCAGTACTTC.

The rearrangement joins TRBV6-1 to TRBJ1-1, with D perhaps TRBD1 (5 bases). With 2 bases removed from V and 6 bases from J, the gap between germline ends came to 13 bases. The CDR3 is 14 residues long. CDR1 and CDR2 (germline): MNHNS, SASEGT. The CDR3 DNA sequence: TGTGCCAGCAGTGAATTTGGGGGGTCCGCTGAAGCTTTCTTT. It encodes CASSEFGGSAEAFF.

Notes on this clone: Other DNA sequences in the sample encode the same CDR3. The CDR3 reads CSVPGTGIYEQYF. The CDR3 DNA follows: TGCAGCGTGCCTGGGACAGGGATCTACGAGCAGTACTTC. The genes are TRBV29-1 and TRBJ2-7; 9 bases line up with TRBD1. The CDR3 runs to 13 residues. Germline V gene data show CDR1 as SQVTM and CDR2 as ANQGSEA. After removal of 6 bases from V and 3 bases from J, the junction contained 6 bases not matched to a gene.

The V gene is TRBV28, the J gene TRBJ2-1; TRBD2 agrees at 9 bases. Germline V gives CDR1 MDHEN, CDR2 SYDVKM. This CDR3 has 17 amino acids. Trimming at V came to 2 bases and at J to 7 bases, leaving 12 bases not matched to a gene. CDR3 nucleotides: TGTGCCAGCAGTTTAGGTTGGTTCGCGGGAGGGGGTAATGAGCAGTTCTTC. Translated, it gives CASSLGWFAGGGNEQFF.

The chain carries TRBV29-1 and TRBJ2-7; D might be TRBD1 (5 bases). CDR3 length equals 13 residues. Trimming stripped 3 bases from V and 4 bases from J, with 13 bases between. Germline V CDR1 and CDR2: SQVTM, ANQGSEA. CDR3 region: CSVEGLVGYEQYF. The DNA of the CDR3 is TGCAGCGTTGAGGGGCTAGTCGGTTACGAGCAGTACTTC.

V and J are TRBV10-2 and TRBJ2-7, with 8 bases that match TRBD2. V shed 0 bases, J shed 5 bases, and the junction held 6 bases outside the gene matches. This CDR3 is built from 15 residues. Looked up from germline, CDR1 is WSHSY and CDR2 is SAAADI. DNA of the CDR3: TGCGCCAGCAGTGAGTCAGGACTAGCCAGCAACGAGCAGTACTTC. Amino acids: CASSESGLASNEQYF.

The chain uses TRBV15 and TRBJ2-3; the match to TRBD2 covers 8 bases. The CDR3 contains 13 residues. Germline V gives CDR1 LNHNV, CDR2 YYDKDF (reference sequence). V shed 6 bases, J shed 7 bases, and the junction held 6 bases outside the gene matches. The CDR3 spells CATRPGTRYTQYF. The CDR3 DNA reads TGTGCCACCAGGCCCGGGACTAGATATACGCAGTATTTT.

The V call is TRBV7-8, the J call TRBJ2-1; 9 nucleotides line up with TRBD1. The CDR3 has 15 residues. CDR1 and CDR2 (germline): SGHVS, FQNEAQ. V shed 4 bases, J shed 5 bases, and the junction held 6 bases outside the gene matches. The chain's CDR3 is CASSSRTGVDNEQFF. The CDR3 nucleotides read TGTGCCAGCAGCTCTCGGACAGGGGTGGACAATGAGCAGTTCTTC.

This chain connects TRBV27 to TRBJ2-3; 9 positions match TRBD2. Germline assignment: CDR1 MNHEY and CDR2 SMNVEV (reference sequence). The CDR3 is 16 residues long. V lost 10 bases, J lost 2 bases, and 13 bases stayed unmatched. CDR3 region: CATQGRLAGHTDTQYF. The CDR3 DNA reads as TGTGCCACCCAAGGCCGTCTAGCGGGACACACAGATACGCAGTATTTT.

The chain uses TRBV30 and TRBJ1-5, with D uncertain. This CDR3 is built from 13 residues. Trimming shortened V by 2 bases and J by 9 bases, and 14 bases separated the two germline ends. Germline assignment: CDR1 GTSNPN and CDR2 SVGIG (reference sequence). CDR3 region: CAWSPPGLGPQHF. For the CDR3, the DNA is TGTGCCTGGAGTCCCCCGGGGTTAGGGCCCCAGCATTTT.

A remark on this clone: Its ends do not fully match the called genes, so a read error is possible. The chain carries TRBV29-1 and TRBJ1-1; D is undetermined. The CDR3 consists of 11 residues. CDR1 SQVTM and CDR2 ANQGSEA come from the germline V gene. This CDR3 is CSVTVNIEAFF. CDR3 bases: TGCAGCGTTACAGTGAACATTGAAGCTTTCTTT.

The CDR3 loop reads CAWTGGDTGELFF. The CDR3 DNA is TGTGCCTGGACAGGGGGTGACACCGGGGAGCTGTTTTTT. V and J are TRBV30 and TRBJ2-2, with 7 positions matching TRBD1. The V gene's germline CDR1 is GTSNPN and CDR2 SVGIG (reference sequence). V dropped 4 bases and J dropped 3; count of bases not matched to a gene: 2. The CDR3 length is 13 residues.

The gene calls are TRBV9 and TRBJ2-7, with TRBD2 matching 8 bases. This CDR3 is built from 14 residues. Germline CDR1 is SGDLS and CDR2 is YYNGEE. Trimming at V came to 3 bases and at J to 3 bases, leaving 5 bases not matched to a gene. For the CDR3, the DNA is TGTGCCAGCAGCGCCGGGACTAGAAACTACGAGCAGTACTTC. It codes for CASSAGTRNYEQYF.

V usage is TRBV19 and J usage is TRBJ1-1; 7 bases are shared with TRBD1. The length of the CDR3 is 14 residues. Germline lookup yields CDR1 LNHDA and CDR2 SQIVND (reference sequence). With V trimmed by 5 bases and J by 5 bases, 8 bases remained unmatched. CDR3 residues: CASSPLPGGTEAFF. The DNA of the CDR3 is TGTGCCAGTAGTCCCCTTCCAGGGGGGACTGAAGCTTTCTTT. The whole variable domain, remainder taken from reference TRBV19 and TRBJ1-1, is DGGITQSPKYLFRKEGQNVTLSCEQNLNHDAMYWYRQDPGQGLRLIYYSQIVNDFQKGDIAEGYSVSREKKESFPLTVTSAQKNPTAFYLCASSPLPGGTEAFFGQGTRLTVV.

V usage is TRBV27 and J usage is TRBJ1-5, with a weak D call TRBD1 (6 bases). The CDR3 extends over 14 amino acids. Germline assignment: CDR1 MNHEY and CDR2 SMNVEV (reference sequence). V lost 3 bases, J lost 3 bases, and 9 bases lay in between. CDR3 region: CASSLGADNQPQHF. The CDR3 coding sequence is TGTGCCAGCAGTTTGGGGGCAGACAATCAGCCCCAGCATTTT.